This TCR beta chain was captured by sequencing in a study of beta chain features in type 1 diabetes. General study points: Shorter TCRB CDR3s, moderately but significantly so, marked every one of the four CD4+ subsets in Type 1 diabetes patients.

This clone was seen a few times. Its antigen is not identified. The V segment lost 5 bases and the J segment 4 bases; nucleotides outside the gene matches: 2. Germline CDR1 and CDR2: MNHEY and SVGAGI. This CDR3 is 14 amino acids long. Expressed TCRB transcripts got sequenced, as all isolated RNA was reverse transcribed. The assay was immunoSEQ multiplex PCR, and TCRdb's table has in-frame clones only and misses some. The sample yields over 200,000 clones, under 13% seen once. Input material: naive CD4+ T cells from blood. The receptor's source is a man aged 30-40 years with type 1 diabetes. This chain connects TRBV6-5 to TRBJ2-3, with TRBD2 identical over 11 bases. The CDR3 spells CASSPGLAADTQYF. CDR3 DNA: TGTGCCAGCAGTCCGGGACTAGCGGCAGATACGCAGTATTTT.